This is a list of T cell receptor beta chains from one sample in a study of blood T cell repertoires in COVID-19. The method was immunoSEQ multiplex PCR; TCRdb's version includes in-frame clones alone and lacks a portion of them. Altogether 50,000 to 80,000 clones are present, about 88% being singletons, with the ten largest covering roughly a tenth. The sequencing input was PBMCs or T cells enriched from blood (not recorded which). The receptors here all came from a middle-aged woman who had recovered from COVID-19. CDR3s include the opening cysteine and the closing phenylalanine or tryptophan. Fields, in order: D gene, clone size, J gene, V gene, CDR3 DNA, CDR3 protein. The D gene is left open where the match is weak. Clone size is given for some rows only: seen once, a few or many times, or a class if the clone is expanded.

>TRBD1|once|TRBJ2-1|TRBV7-2
TGTGCCAGCAGCTTAACCGGGACAGGGGGCTACAATGAGCAGTTCTTC
CASSLTGTGGYNEQFF
>NA|NA|TRBJ2-2|TRBV9
TGTGCCAGCAGCGTAATGGGGAGTGCCCTCGGGGGGGAGCTGTTTTTT
CASSVMGSALGGELFF
>TRBD2|NA|TRBJ2-2|TRBV27
TGTGCCAGCAGTTTACTAGCGGGGGGGGAGCTGTTTTTT
CASSLLAGGELFF
>NA|NA|TRBJ2-3|TRBV24-1
TGTGCCACCAGCGTAGATACCAAAGTCGGGAATACGCAGTATTTT
CATSVDTKVGNTQYF
>TRBD2|NA|TRBJ2-2|TRBV2
TGTGCCAGCACCATTCTCGGGACTAGCGGGGGGGCCGTAGGCACCGGGGAGCTGTTTTTT
CASTILGTSGGAVGTGELFF
>TRBD1|NA|TRBJ2-7|TRBV10-2
TGCGCCAGCAGTGATAGGGGGCGCTCCTTGGACGAGCAGTACTTC
CASSDRGRSLDEQYF
>NA|NA|TRBJ1-1|TRBV7-8
TGTGCCAGCAGCCCTGGACACGGGAACACTGAAGCTTTCTTT
CASSPGHGNTEAFF
>NA|NA|TRBJ1-4|TRBV7-2
TGTGCCAGCAGCTTAAATTCAGCGGCAACTAATGAAAAACTGTTTTTT
CASSLNSAATNEKLFF
>NA|NA|TRBJ1-1|TRBV15
TGTGCCACCAGCAGAGGAACTACACTCATGAACACTGAAGCTTTCTTT
CATSRGTTLMNTEAFF
>NA|NA|TRBJ2-5|TRBV10-3
TGTGCCATCAGTGAGTCAAGAGGGGGAGAGACCCAGTACTTC
CAISESRGGETQYF
>NA|few|TRBJ2-1|TRBV5-4
TGTGCCGGCGGGACAGCCTACAATGAGCAGTTCTTC
CAGGTAYNEQFF
>NA|NA|TRBJ1-5|TRBV18
TGTGCCAGCTCACCGGAGGCAGTGGGCAATCAGCCCCAGCATTTT
CASSPEAVGNQPQHF
>TRBD1|NA|TRBJ1-3|TRBV3-1/TRBV3-2
TGTGCCAGCAGCCAACTAACCCCACGGACAGGGTCTGGAAACACCATATATTTT
CASSQLTPRTGSGNTIYF
>NA|NA|TRBJ2-2|TRBV7-9
TGTGCCAGCAGCCCGGGGACATTGAACACCGGGGAGCTGTTTTTT
CASSPGTLNTGELFF
>NA|NA|TRBJ2-6|TRBV4-1
TGCGCCAGCAGCCAACTATTCGATCCTTTTGAGGCTTCTGGGGCCAACGTCCTGACTTTC
CASSQLFDPFEASGANVLTF
>TRBD1|NA|TRBJ2-6|TRBV10-3
TGTGCCATCAGTGAGTCCGCAGGGGGCTACTCTGGGGCCAACGTCCTGACTTTC
CAISESAGGYSGANVLTF
>NA|once|TRBJ2-5|TRBV5-1
TGCGCCAGCAGCTTGGTTTTTAGGGGCCAAGAGACCCAGTACTTC
CASSLVFRGQETQYF
>NA|NA|TRBJ1-2|TRBV18
TGTGCCAGCTCACCTACCCAAGAAGGACAGCTCTATGGCTACACCTTC
CASSPTQEGQLYGYTF
>NA|NA|TRBJ2-3|TRBV14
TGTGCCAGCAGCGCCAGAGTTGGGGGCGGGGATACGCAGTATTTT
CASSARVGGGDTQYF
>NA|NA|TRBJ2-7|TRBV5-1
TGCGCCAGCAGCTTGGACGGCGGGACTCACTACGAGCAGTACTTC
CASSLDGGTHYEQYF
>TRBD1|NA|TRBJ1-5|TRBV27
TGTGCCAGCAGTTTAAGACAGGGCGGGCAGCCCCAGCATTTT
CASSLRQGGQPQHF
>TRBD2|NA|TRBJ2-7|TRBV6-5
TGTGCCAGCTCCCTGTTTAGCGGGGCAGCCGAGCAGTACTTC
CASSLFSGAAEQYF
>NA|NA|TRBJ1-1|TRBV29-1
TGCAGCGTCCTCAGGGTCGGCACTGAAGCTTTCTTT
CSVLRVGTEAFF
>NA|NA|TRBJ1-4|TRBV7-8
TGTGCCAGCAGCTTACGGCTTGCAGGGAGGAGCGAAAAACTGTTTTTT
CASSLRLAGRSEKLFF
>NA|once|TRBJ2-7|TRBV6-5
TGTGCCAGCAGTCCCACCCGACAAGTTTACGAGCAGTACTTC
CASSPTRQVYEQYF
>NA|NA|TRBJ1-1|TRBV10-2
TGCGCCAGCAGTGAGTTGGATAGCAACACTGAAGCTTTCTTT
CASSELDSNTEAFF
>TRBD1|NA|TRBJ2-1|TRBV6-4
TGTGCCAGCAGCTCACAGGGGTTTAATGAGCAGTTCTTC
CASSSQGFNEQFF
>TRBD2|NA|TRBJ2-1|TRBV3-1/TRBV3-2
TGTGCCAGCAGTCACAACCGTGGACTAGCGGGGCCCCGGCGGTTCTTC
CASSHNRGLAGPRRFF
>TRBD1|NA|TRBJ2-7|TRBV7-7
TGTGCCAGCAGCCCAATCGGACAGGGGGCGTTAATGGGGCAGTACTTC
CASSPIGQGALMGQYF
>NA|NA|TRBJ2-7|TRBV7-9
TGTGCCAGCAACGAACAGGGCGAAGGCTACGAGCAGTACTTC
CASNEQGEGYEQYF
>NA|NA|TRBJ1-1|TRBV11-3
TGTGCCAGCGGTGGAGTAGGGAACACTGAAGCTTTCTTT
CASGGVGNTEAFF
>NA|NA|TRBJ1-3|TRBV13
TGTGCCAGCAGCTTATCGGGGTCCGGAAACACCATATATTTT
CASSLSGSGNTIYF
>NA|NA|TRBJ1-6|TRBV7-9
TGTGCCAGCAGCTTAATAGGGGATTCACCCCTCCACTTT
CASSLIGDSPLHF